The 21 T cell receptor beta chains in this list originate from one sample, sequenced in a study of T cells after yellow fever vaccination. Each CDR3 protein gets one entry after TCRdb re-called the 5' RACE reads with MiXCR. The data show 250,000 or so distinct CDR3 sequences, with 5.5% to 8.5% seen just once and approximately 1.1% held by the top ten. Source: CD4+ T cells sorted from PBMCs, taken on the day of the yellow fever booster vaccination. The receptors derive from a man aged 25-40 years who received the YFV17D yellow fever vaccine.

This clonotype showed up just a few times. The V and J genes are TRBV5-1 and TRBJ2-3; the D gene is possibly TRBD1 (5 bases). The CDR3 consists of 14 residues. V lost 4 bases and J lost 5, with 14 bases in between. Germline V CDR1 and CDR2: SGHRS, YFSETQ. The CDR3 is CASSPRQGKDTQYF. In nucleotides, the CDR3 is TGCGCCAGCAGCCCGCGGCAGGGTAAAGATACGCAGTATTTT.

This clonotype was counted ten times or more. The chain joins TRBV10-3 to TRBJ2-1; no reliable D call. The CDR3 length is 14 residues. Deletions cut 0 bases from V and 8 bases from J, with 11 bases between. Germline V gene lookup returns CDR1 ENHRY and CDR2 SYGVKD. CDR3 loop: CAISESMVQHEQFF. In nucleotides, the CDR3 is TGTGCCATCAGTGAGTCGATGGTCCAGCATGAGCAGTTCTTC.

This clonotype was detected ten times or more. The CDR3 protein is CASSPPGQSYEQYF. Here the CDR3 DNA reads TGTGCCAGCAGTCCGCCGGGACAGTCCTACGAGCAGTACTTC. The genes are TRBV18 and TRBJ2-7; 7 bases line up with TRBD1. The germline CDR1 and CDR2 sequences are KGHSH and LQKENI. V was clipped by 8 bases and J by 1 base; unmatched bases: 8. This CDR3 is 14 amino acids long.

The chain recombines TRBV10-2 with TRBJ2-1; D perhaps matches TRBD1 (6 bases). Germline V gene data show CDR1 as WSHSY and CDR2 as SAAADI. V was clipped by 1 base and J by 4 bases, with 11 bases between them. The CDR3 contains 15 residues. CDR3 sequence (DNA): TGCGCCAGCAGTGAGTTGTCAGGGGAATACAATGAGCAGTTCTTC. This sequence encodes CASSELSGEYNEQFF.

The genes are TRBV7-7 and TRBJ1-6, with a tentative D call TRBD1 (5 bases). Trimming shortened V by 7 bases and J by 8 bases, and 27 bases separated the two germline ends. The CDR3 covers 18 residues. The germline V gene encodes CDR1 SSHAT and CDR2 FNYEAQ (reference sequence). CDR3 coding DNA: TGTGCCAGCACCAGAAAGGGGCCCCTGCCTGGCCTGGATTCACCCCTCCACTTT. Translation: CASTRKGPLPGLDSPLHF.

This clonotype was found a few times. The chain joins TRBV7-2 to TRBJ1-5; no clear D. Germline CDR1 is SGHTA and CDR2 is FQGNSA. Trimming cost V 1 base and J 5 bases, with 9 bases left between them. The CDR3 extends over 14 amino acids. The CDR3: CASSLDTGYQPQHF. The CDR3 DNA reads TGTGCCAGCAGCTTAGATACCGGGTATCAGCCCCAGCATTTT.

There are many counts of this clonotype. The V and J genes are TRBV5-1 and TRBJ2-7; no firm D call. The CDR3 length is 12 residues. The V gene lost 0 bases and the J gene lost 7 bases, with 8 bases spanning the gap. Germline CDR1 is SGHRS and CDR2 is YFSETQ. This CDR3 reads CASSLDKGEQYF. As DNA, the CDR3 is TGCGCCAGCAGCTTGGACAAAGGGGAGCAGTACTTC. Together with reference TRBV5-1 and TRBJ2-7, the CDR3 gives the full variable domain: KAGVTQTPRYLIKTRGQQVTLSCSPISGHRSVSWYQQTPGQGLQFLFEYFSETQRNKGNFPGRFSGRQFSNSRSEMNVSTLELGDSALYLCASSLDKGEQYFGPGTRLTVT.

This clonotype was observed at least ten times. V is TRBV5-5 and J is TRBJ2-7, with 7 bases that match TRBD2. CDR3 length equals 14 residues. The V segment lost 1 base and the J segment 2 bases; nucleotides outside the gene matches: 3. Germline V CDR1 and CDR2: SGHKS, YYEKEE (reference sequence). The CDR3 sequence: CASSLRGDPYEQYF. Here the CDR3 DNA reads TGTGCCAGCAGCTTGCGGGGGGATCCCTACGAGCAGTACTTC. Full variable domain (missing parts from reference TRBV5-5 and TRBJ2-7): DAGVTQSPTHLIKTRGQQVTLRCSPISGHKSVSWYQQVLGQGPQFIFQYYEKEERGRGNFPDRFSARQFPNYSSELNVNALLLGDSALYLCASSLRGDPYEQYFGPGTRLTVT.

In its sample, this clonotype was seen many times. J is TRBJ2-5 and V is TRBV7-8, with 8 bases aligning to TRBD1. Germline V CDR1 and CDR2: SGHVS, FQNEAQ. The junction had 10 bases not matched to a gene; V was cut back by 8 bases and J by 5 bases. The CDR3 is 14 amino acids. The CDR3 sequence: CASEGRGQSETQYF. The CDR3, as DNA: TGTGCCAGCGAGGGCAGGGGGCAATCGGAGACCCAGTACTTC.

This clonotype was counted ten times or more. This chain connects TRBV20-1 to TRBJ2-3, with D maybe TRBD2 (6 bases). CDR1 and CDR2 from the germline V gene are DFQATT and SNEGSKA (reference sequence). CDR3 length: 14 residues. V was clipped by 3 bases and J by 3 bases, with 13 bases between them. In nucleotides, the CDR3 is TGCAGTGCTAGCGTCCGGGCGGGAACAGATACGCAGTATTTT. Translating it yields CSASVRAGTDTQYF.

This clonotype turned up a few times. The rearrangement joins TRBV6-1 to TRBJ2-2; D possibly corresponds to TRBD2 (6 bases). Between the trimmed V and J ends, which lost 7 bases and 7 bases, there was a span of 13 bases. The CDR3 totals 13 residues. CDR1 and CDR2 from the germline V gene are MNHNS and SASEGT. CDR3 residues: CASKAGFGGELFF. The CDR3 nucleotides read TGTGCCAGCAAAGCGGGTTTCGGCGGGGAGCTGTTTTTT.

This clonotype was seen a few times. This sequence joins TRBV6-5 and TRBJ1-2, with D possibly matching TRBD1 (6 bases). The length of the CDR3 is 13 residues. V lost 6 bases and J lost 6, with 14 bases in between. CDR1 and CDR2 (germline): MNHEY, SVGAGI. The CDR3 DNA sequence: TGTGCCAGCAGGCCGTGGGGGGACAATGGCTACACCTTC. The encoded protein is CASRPWGDNGYTF.

The rearrangement uses TRBV5-1 and TRBJ2-1, with TRBD2 matching 9 bases. The trim removed 0 bases at V and 7 bases at J, leaving 8 bases unmatched. CDR3 length: 16 residues. CDR1 is SGHRS, CDR2 YFSETQ, per germline. The CDR3 sequence is CASSLGYAGGPNEQFF. The CDR3 nucleotides read TGCGCCAGCAGCTTGGGCTACGCGGGAGGGCCGAATGAGCAGTTCTTC.

In this sample, this clonotype turned up a few times. The chain has TRBV7-8 and TRBJ2-3, with D perhaps assigned TRBD1 or TRBD2 (5 bases each). The V gene's germline CDR1 is SGHVS and CDR2 FQNEAQ. Trimming took off 5 bases at V and 10 bases at J, with 16 bases between the two ends. This CDR3 contains 13 residues. In DNA form, the CDR3 reads TGTGCCAGCAGCCTTCTTAGACGGGACGCGCAGTATTTT. Protein product: CASSLLRRDAQYF. Looking up the rest from reference TRBV7-8 and TRBJ2-3 gives the full variable domain: GAGVSQSPRYKVAKRGQDVALRCDPISGHVSLFWYQQALGQGPEFLTYFQNEAQLDKSGLPSDRFFAERPEGSVSTLKIQRTQQEDSAVYLCASSLLRRDAQYFGPGTRLTVL.

This clonotype was seen at least ten times. The CDR3 loop is CASSSISGRTTDTQYF. The CDR3 DNA is TGCGCCAGCAGCTCGATTAGCGGGAGAACCACAGATACGCAGTATTTT. The chain links TRBV5-1 to TRBJ2-3; 9 positions match TRBD2. This CDR3 contains 16 residues. The germline V gene encodes CDR1 SGHRS and CDR2 YFSETQ. V was pared by 3 bases and J by 2 bases, with 7 bases of the junction left unmatched.

This clonotype came up many times. The rearrangement joins TRBV12-3 or TRBV12-4 to TRBJ2-3, with TRBD1 as a possible D gene (5 bases). The CDR3 consists of 12 residues. The V end lost 6 bases, the J end lost 2 bases, and 6 bases lay between the germline ends. CDR3 DNA sequence: TGTGCCAGCAGCAGGGTCACAGATACGCAGTATTTT. It codes for CASSRVTDTQYF.

V and J are TRBV5-4 and TRBJ2-5; no definite D call. The CDR3 is made up of 14 amino acids. Trimming removed 0 bases at V and 4 bases at J, with 10 bases between. Germline CDR1 reads SGHNT; CDR2 reads YYREEE (reference sequence). The CDR3 loop reads CASSLVGLRETQYF. The CDR3 bases are TGTGCCAGCAGCTTGGTAGGCCTGCGAGAGACCCAGTACTTC.

In this sample, this clonotype turned up many times. The gene calls are TRBV15 and TRBJ1-5, with 8 nucleotides matching TRBD1. Germline loops: CDR1 LNHNV, CDR2 YYDKDF (reference sequence). The CDR3 consists of 15 residues. V dropped 5 bases and J dropped 5; count of bases not matched to a gene: 8. This CDR3 reads CATSRRTGTYQPQHF. CDR3 nucleotides: TGTGCCACCAGCCGCCGGACAGGGACTTATCAGCCCCAGCATTTT. Together with reference TRBV15 and TRBJ1-5, the CDR3 gives the full variable domain: DAMVIQNPRYQVTQFGKPVTLSCSQTLNHNVMYWYQQKSSQAPKLLFHYYDKDFNNEADTPDNFQSRRPNTSFCFLDIRSPGLGDTAMYLCATSRRTGTYQPQHFGDGTRLSIL.

The rearrangement uses TRBV9 and TRBJ2-3, with 9 bases identical to TRBD1. V trimming: 1 base; J trimming: 6 bases; junction bases outside the gene matches: 6. CDR3 length: 15 amino acids. Germline CDR1 is SGDLS and CDR2 is YYNGEE. CDR3: CASSVHRGRLDTQYF. Here the CDR3 DNA reads TGTGCCAGCAGCGTACACAGGGGGCGACTGGATACGCAGTATTTT.

This clonotype was observed a handful of times. The chain joins TRBV12-3 or TRBV12-4 to TRBJ2-7; TRBD2 aligns across 10 bases. V lost 4 bases to trimming and J lost 4 bases; unmatched junction nucleotides: 7. The CDR3 length is 15 residues. In nucleotides, the CDR3 is TGTGCCAGCAGTTCAGGACTAGCGGAGACGTACGAGCAGTACTTC. Amino acids: CASSSGLAETYEQYF.

This clonotype was seen more than once but under ten times. The V and J genes are TRBV30 and TRBJ1-1, with D perhaps matching TRBD1 (6 bases). V was pared by 7 bases and J by 1 base, with 16 bases between. Germline loops: CDR1 GTSNPN, CDR2 SVGIG (reference sequence). This CDR3 is 14 amino acids long. CDR3 DNA: TGTGCCTACGCGCCAGGGGTAGGGAACACTGAAGCTTTCTTT. Residues: CAYAPGVGNTEAFF.